This note documents a single TCR beta chain sequence. The sample comes from a study of blood T cell repertoires in COVID-19. Overall study context: Sites across the United States, Italy and Spain contributed samples from acute and convalescent COVID-19. T cells, B-cell-depleted T cells, or PBMCs provided the cDNA or gDNA that served as material.

Per the original methods: Estimation of nucleated cell counts was performed using reference gene primer amplification. Generated by immunoSEQ multiplex PCR, the TCRdb table keeps only in-frame clones and is missing some. V and J calls and clone size come straight from that table; D and trimming were deduced from the DNA. The top ten clones hold more than 15% of a sample with roughly 80,000 clones, roughly nine tenths of them seen once. The CDR3 is 14 residues long. Looked up from germline, CDR1 is SNHLY and CDR2 is FYNNEI. The J segment lost 6 bases and the V segment lost 6 bases, leaving 7 bases of the junction unmatched.

The sequenced sample consisted of peripheral blood. The V gene is TRBV2, the J gene TRBJ1-5; 8 nucleotides line up with TRBD1. The TCR originated in a woman aged 80 or over with active or convalescent COVID-19. CDR3 loop: CASSLQGGGQPQHF. As DNA, the CDR3 is TGTGCCAGCAGCCTACAGGGGGGGGGTCAGCCCCAGCATTTT.